These 27 T cell receptor beta chains came from one sample sequenced in a study of radiotherapy plus CTLA-4 blockade in lung cancer (dated by TCRdb to the late 2010s). The library came from the immunoSEQ multiplex PCR assay. TCRdb re-hosts the immuneACCESS table, in-frame sequences only. Its copies lack some clones; in the studies checked, an unresolved V gene accounts for under half of them, and the cause for the rest is not known. The sample profile shows under 65,000 clones; about 76% of them were found once. The ten most abundant clones make up 7.5% to 9.5% of the sample. Here the sequenced sample was peripheral blood, taken from a patient treated with radiotherapy plus ipilimumab. These receptors originate from a human donor with non-small cell lung cancer who had a complete response to radiotherapy plus ipilimumab.

This clone was detected only once. V gene TRBV12-5 combines with J gene TRBJ2-1; D might be TRBD2 (6 bases). The CDR3 contains 13 residues. CDR1 LGHNT and CDR2 FRNRAP come from the germline V gene. The V gene lost 6 bases and the J gene lost 12 bases, with 18 bases spanning the gap. The CDR3 DNA reads TGTGCTAGTGGGCGGGGCAGGCTTCATGCGCAGTTCTTC. Translating gives CASGRGRLHAQFF.

The V and J genes are TRBV12-5 and TRBJ1-2; weak D call: TRBD1 (5 bases). Germline lookup yields CDR1 LGHNT and CDR2 FRNRAP. The CDR3 is made up of 17 amino acids. V lost 2 bases to trimming and J lost 2 bases, with 18 bases between them. This CDR3 reads CASGLSAGIQGNYGYTF. The CDR3 nucleotides are TGTGCTAGTGGTTTGTCTGCGGGGATTCAGGGAAACTATGGCTACACCTTC.

The V and J genes are TRBV19 and TRBJ1-2, with D possibly matching TRBD1 (6 bases). The germline V gene encodes CDR1 LNHDA and CDR2 SQIVND (reference sequence). This CDR3 is 16 amino acids long. V gave up 2 bases and J gave up 2 bases, with 15 bases separating them. The CDR3 DNA follows: TGTGCCAGTAGTATAAGAACAGGGACCGTCAACTATGGCTACACCTTC. Translated, it gives CASSIRTGTVNYGYTF.

V usage is TRBV18 and J usage is TRBJ2-7, with unresolved D. The CDR3 contains 14 residues. V lost 3 bases, J lost 1 base, and 10 bases lay in between. The germline CDR1 and CDR2 sequences are KGHSH and LQKENI. The CDR3 coding sequence is TGTGCCAGCTCACCTATGGAGCAGTCCTACGAGCAGTACGTC. Its translation: CASSPMEQSYEQYV.

This clone has a handful of counts. The chain combines TRBV29-1 with TRBJ2-1; 9 positions agree with TRBD2. With V trimmed by 8 bases and J by 9 bases, 11 bases remained unmatched. The CDR3 is made up of 13 amino acids. Germline-derived CDR1 and CDR2 are SQVTM and ANQGSEA. CDR3 sequence: CSSPAGGLGEQFF. The CDR3 DNA sequence: TGCAGCTCACCAGCGGGAGGACTGGGTGAGCAGTTCTTC.

The J gene is TRBJ1-1, the V gene TRBV7-9; D is unresolved. CDR1 and CDR2 (germline): SEHNR, FQNEAQ (reference sequence). V dropped 5 bases and J dropped 0 bases, with 16 bases sitting between them. The CDR3 is 16 residues long. CDR3 sequence (DNA): TGTGCCAGCAGCCCCCCGCGCTGGGCAATGAACACTGAAGCTTTCTTT. Protein: CASSPPRWAMNTEAFF.

This clone has only one observation. J is TRBJ2-1 and V is TRBV9; possibly TRBD2 for D (6 bases). Per germline, CDR1 SGDLS and CDR2 YYNGEE. Trimming left V 4 bases short and J 1 base short, with 12 bases between. The CDR3 extends over 15 amino acids. CDR3 DNA: TGTGCCAGCAGCCCGACAGCGGGTTCCTACAATGAGCAGTTCTTC. Translation: CASSPTAGSYNEQFF.

This chain connects TRBV7-9 to TRBJ2-5; 7 positions match TRBD1. After removal of 4 bases from V and 13 bases from J, the junction contained 9 bases not matched to a gene. The length of the CDR3 is 12 residues. Per the germline V gene, CDR1 is SEHNR and CDR2 is FQNEAQ (reference sequence). The CDR3 sequence: CASSSGQALAYF. CDR3 nucleotide sequence: TGTGCCAGCAGCTCAGGACAGGCCCTGGCGTACTTC.

The gene calls are TRBV6-6 and TRBJ2-7; maybe TRBD1 (5 bases). CDR1 MNHNY and CDR2 SVGAGI come from the germline V gene (reference sequence). This CDR3 is built from 13 residues. The V end was cut by 5 bases, the J end by 6 bases, with 14 bases between. The CDR3 nucleotides read TGTGCCAGCAGTAACCTCCCAGGGATCGAGCAGTACTTC. This sequence encodes CASSNLPGIEQYF.

The rearrangement links TRBV18 to TRBJ1-1; TRBD1 aligns across 9 bases. The V gene's germline CDR1 is KGHSH and CDR2 LQKENI. The CDR3 has 16 residues. The J segment lost 3 bases and the V segment lost 6 bases, leaving 11 bases of the junction unmatched. The CDR3, as DNA: TGTGCCAGCTCGCCTACTGGACAGGGGCGAGACACTGAAGCTTTCTTT. Translating gives CASSPTGQGRDTEAFF.

The chain is built from TRBV7-9 and TRBJ2-3, with TRBD2 identical over 7 bases. Per germline, CDR1 SEHNR and CDR2 FQNEAQ (reference sequence). The J segment lost 6 bases and the V segment lost 5 bases, leaving 14 bases of the junction unmatched. The CDR3 is 16 residues long. CDR3: CASSRGTTELGDTQYF. DNA for the CDR3: TGTGCCAGCAGCCGCGGGACTACCGAATTGGGGGATACGCAGTATTTT.

The chain links TRBV25-1 to TRBJ1-2, with 8 bases that match TRBD1. CDR1 MGHDK and CDR2 SYGVNS come from the germline V gene. This CDR3 comprises 16 residues. Losses at the gene ends were 2 bases for V and 5 bases for J; bases not matched to a gene: 10. This chain's CDR3 is CASSEGGAGGFYGYTF. Written as DNA, the CDR3 is TGTGCCAGCAGTGAAGGAGGGGCAGGGGGCTTTTATGGCTACACCTTC.

This chain links TRBV5-1 with TRBJ2-5; TRBD1 agrees at 9 bases. This CDR3 has 14 amino acids. The germline V gene encodes CDR1 SGHRS and CDR2 YFSETQ. With 3 bases clipped from V and 5 bases from J, the junction kept 5 bases outside the gene matches. CDR3 in amino acids: CASSYRGQGETQYF. CDR3 nucleotide sequence: TGCGCCAGCAGCTACAGGGGGCAAGGGGAGACCCAGTACTTC.

This chain uses TRBV4-3 with TRBJ1-4, with 8 bases matching TRBD1. This CDR3 region has 15 residues. Unmatched junction bases numbered 3, after V lost 1 base and J lost 5 bases. Germline CDR1 and CDR2: LGHNA and YSLEER. The CDR3 spells CASSQGTGPNEKLFF. DNA for the CDR3: TGCGCCAGCAGCCAAGGGACAGGGCCCAATGAAAAACTGTTTTTT.

The chain uses TRBV10-1 and TRBJ2-3, with D possibly matching TRBD1 (5 bases). The V and J ends lost 3 bases and 1 base respectively, with 5 bases between them. The CDR3 spans 13 residues. Germline V gives CDR1 WNHNN, CDR2 SYGVQD (reference sequence). The CDR3 is CASSEGGTDTQYF. The CDR3 DNA follows: TGCGCCAGCAGTGAAGGGGGCACAGATACGCAGTATTTT.

This clone was seen a handful of times. This chain uses TRBV19 with TRBJ2-3; perhaps TRBD1 as D (6 bases). CDR3 length equals 15 residues. Germline CDR1 LNHDA, CDR2 SQIVND (reference sequence). CDR3 bases: TGTGAGAGTAGAAGGCAGGGGACGAGCACAGATACGCAGTATTTT. Residues: CESRRQGTSTDTQYF.

This clone was counted only a few times. This chain joins TRBV4-1 and TRBJ2-5; 7 bases are shared with TRBD2. J gave up 4 bases and V 2 bases, and 7 bases lay outside the gene matches. The CDR3 is 15 residues long. Germline CDR1 and CDR2: MGHRA and YSYEKL. Here the CDR3 DNA reads TGCGCCAGCAGCCAAACCGGACTAGTATTAGAGACCCAGTACTTC. Translation: CASSQTGLVLETQYF.

The chain joins TRBV19 to TRBJ2-3, with TRBD2 matching 11 bases. Trimming at V came to 7 bases and at J to 5 bases, leaving 14 bases not matched to a gene. CDR3 length equals 17 residues. Germline V gene data show CDR1 as LNHDA and CDR2 as SQIVND (reference sequence). The CDR3 coding sequence is TGTGCCAGTACCTCTAGCGGGAGGCCCCTTCTTAAAGATACGCAGTATTTT. This gives the protein CASTSSGRPLLKDTQYF.

This chain joins TRBV19 and TRBJ2-5, with D perhaps TRBD1 (6 bases). CDR1 is LNHDA, CDR2 SQIVND, per germline (reference sequence). V lost 3 bases to trimming and J lost 5 bases, with 16 bases between them. The CDR3 has 15 residues. The CDR3 reads CASSMPGTGLETQYF. CDR3 bases: TGTGCCAGTAGTATGCCGGGAACAGGGTTGGAGACCCAGTACTTC.

The chain joins TRBV30 to TRBJ2-2, with D possibly being TRBD2 (6 bases). Trimming removed 2 bases from V and 3 bases from J, with 10 bases in between. The CDR3 contains 14 residues. In germline, CDR1 is GTSNPN, CDR2 SVGIG (reference sequence). The CDR3 coding sequence is TGTGCCTGGAGTTACCGGGGGTACACCGGGGAGCTGTTTTTT. Translating it yields CAWSYRGYTGELFF.

The chain employs TRBV6-5 and TRBJ1-2; D is ambiguous. The germline CDR1 and CDR2 sequences are MNHEY and SVGAGI. The CDR3 loop spans 11 amino acids. V was trimmed by 7 bases and J by 2 bases, leaving 5 bases between them. The CDR3 DNA sequence: TGTGCCAGCAACGGGAACTATGGCTACACCTTC. This translates into CASNGNYGYTF.

This clone appeared a single time. V gene TRBV9 combines with J gene TRBJ1-4, with D perhaps matching TRBD1 (6 bases). The CDR3 loop spans 15 amino acids. Germline loops: CDR1 SGDLS, CDR2 YYNGEE. Between the trimmed V and J ends, which lost 0 bases and 4 bases, there was a span of 10 bases. The CDR3 DNA is TGTGCCAGCAGCGTAGAACAGGGTTTTAATGAAAAACTGTTTTTT. This gives the protein CASSVEQGFNEKLFF.

The chain has TRBV7-8 and TRBJ1-3; TRBD1 matches 7 bases. CDR1 is SGHVS, CDR2 FQNEAQ, per germline. Trimming at V came to 5 bases and at J to 2 bases, leaving 9 bases not matched to a gene. The CDR3 has 16 residues. The CDR3 protein is CASSPDRLRPGNTIYF. CDR3 DNA: TGTGCCAGCAGCCCGGACAGGCTGCGCCCTGGAAACACCATATATTTT. The full variable domain, its missing parts supplied by reference TRBV7-8 and TRBJ1-3, is GAGVSQSPRYKVAKRGQDVALRCDPISGHVSLFWYQQALGQGPEFLTYFQNEAQLDKSGLPSDRFFAERPEGSVSTLKIQRTQQEDSAVYLCASSPDRLRPGNTIYFGEGSWLTVV.

This clone was recorded only once. This sample includes further DNA sequences coding for the same CDR3. The rearrangement links TRBV5-1 to TRBJ1-1; no firm D call. The CDR3 totals 13 residues. Germline CDR1 and CDR2: SGHRS and YFSETQ. The V end was cut by 0 bases, the J end by 2 bases, with 5 bases between. CDR3 bases: TGCGCCAGCAGCTTGGACAAAAACACTGAAGCTTTCTTT. As protein: CASSLDKNTEAFF.

The chain links TRBV30 to TRBJ1-5, with 10 nucleotides matching TRBD1. CDR1 is GTSNPN, CDR2 SVGIG, per germline (reference sequence). The V segment lost 1 base and the J segment 6 bases; nucleotides outside the gene matches: 6. This CDR3 is built from 15 residues. CDR3: CAWSGGQGYVQPQHF. CDR3 nucleotide sequence: TGTGCCTGGAGTGGGGGACAGGGGTATGTTCAGCCCCAGCATTTT.

This chain joins TRBV15 and TRBJ2-1; 11 positions match TRBD1. V was clipped by 0 bases and J by 8 bases; unmatched bases: 9. The CDR3 is made up of 17 amino acids. Germline values: CDR1 LNHNV, CDR2 YYDKDF (reference sequence). Here the CDR3 reads CATSRDGQGAGFHEQFF. The CDR3 DNA reads TGTGCCACCAGCAGAGATGGACAGGGGGCCGGGTTCCATGAGCAGTTCTTC.

This chain connects TRBV2 to TRBJ1-3, with TRBD1 identical over 9 bases. The CDR3 has 13 residues. Trimming cost V 11 bases and J 0 bases; bases outside gene matches: 2. Looked up from germline, CDR1 is SNHLY and CDR2 is FYNNEI. Here the CDR3 DNA reads TGTGCCCGGACAGGGGACTCTGGAAACACCATATATTTT. It encodes CARTGDSGNTIYF.